One sample yielded the 10 T cell receptor beta chains listed below, sequenced in a study of spatial heterogeneity in lung cancer. TCRdb used MiXCR to reprocess the 5' RACE reads, holding one entry per CDR3 protein. This sample has roughly 24,000 distinct CDR3 sequences, with roughly 9.7% found just once. Time point noted: blood at routine non-recurrence follow-up after resection. Sequenced material: PBMCs, taken at follow-up. These receptors all come from a male donor with early-stage non-small cell lung cancer.

This clonotype is medium-sized within its sample. This chain links TRBV28 with TRBJ1-2; 7 bases are shared with TRBD1. Germline loops: CDR1 MDHEN, CDR2 SYDVKM. V lost 6 bases and J lost 4; bases outside the gene matches: 8. The CDR3 covers 14 residues. CDR3: CASSSTGASYGYTF. In DNA form, the CDR3 reads TGTGCCAGCAGCTCCACAGGGGCAAGCTATGGCTACACCTTC.

Here the CDR3 DNA reads TGTGCCACCAGCAGAGATAGGGCCAGGGGCTACGAGCAGTACTTC. Translated: CATSRDRARGYEQYF. The chain carries TRBV15 and TRBJ2-7; D perhaps matches TRBD1 (6 bases). Trimming left V 0 bases short and J 3 bases short, with 12 bases between. The CDR3 sequence is 15 residues long. Germline V gene lookup returns CDR1 LNHNV and CDR2 YYDKDF (reference sequence).

The J gene is TRBJ2-1, the V gene TRBV29-1; D may be TRBD1 or TRBD2 (5 bases each). The CDR3 extends over 12 amino acids. Germline V gene data show CDR1 as SQVTM and CDR2 as ANQGSEA. Deletions cut 0 bases from V and 12 bases from J, with 12 bases between. This CDR3 reads CSVEEGRPTQFF. The CDR3 DNA follows: TGCAGCGTTGAAGAGGGACGGCCAACGCAGTTCTTC.

The V and J genes are TRBV4-2 and TRBJ1-5; D may be TRBD1 (5 bases). In germline, CDR1 is LGHNA, CDR2 YNFKEQ. The CDR3 totals 15 residues. V lost 0 bases and J lost 4, with 10 bases in between. CDR3 DNA sequence: TGTGCCAGCAGCCAAGACTACGGGGGGAATCAGCCCCAGCATTTT. Translated: CASSQDYGGNQPQHF.

The chain recombines TRBV6-2 or TRBV6-3 with TRBJ1-1; D is undetermined. V was trimmed by 5 bases and J by 2 bases, leaving 18 bases between them. The CDR3 loop spans 16 amino acids. Germline V gene sequence: CDR1 MNHEY, CDR2 SVGEGT. The CDR3 DNA is TGTGCCAGCAGTCCTGGGCCGGGGTCGGGAAACACTGAAGCTTTCTTT. Its protein product is CASSPGPGSGNTEAFF.

In this sample, this clonotype turned up many times. Here the CDR3 DNA reads TGTGCCAGCAGTGCCACTAGGAGTGGGAACAATGAGCAGTTCTTC. Translated: CASSATRSGNNEQFF. V gene TRBV27 combines with J gene TRBJ2-1; tentatively, D is TRBD2 (5 bases). There are 15 residues in the CDR3. CDR1 MNHEY and CDR2 SMNVEV come from the germline V gene (reference sequence). V gave up 5 bases and J gave up 5 bases, with 16 bases separating them.

This clonotype was picked up a small number of times. The rearrangement joins TRBV29-1 to TRBJ1-4; no clear D gene. The V and J ends lost 7 bases and 3 bases respectively, with 9 bases between them. The CDR3 runs to 12 residues. Germline loops: CDR1 SQVTM, CDR2 ANQGSEA. CDR3 amino acids: CSGGRPNEKLFF. Here the CDR3 DNA reads TGCAGCGGCGGCAGACCTAATGAAAAACTGTTTTTT.

The V call is TRBV11-2, the J call TRBJ2-2; 9 bases match TRBD2. Losses at the gene ends were 6 bases for V and 6 bases for J; bases not matched to a gene: 11. Germline CDR1 is SGHAT and CDR2 is FQNNGV. This CDR3 has 16 residues. CDR3: CASSPRLAAGAGELFF. DNA of the CDR3: TGTGCCAGCAGTCCCCGACTAGCGGCGGGGGCCGGGGAGCTGTTTTTT.

The sample holds many counts of this clonotype. The rearrangement joins TRBV12-3 or TRBV12-4 to TRBJ1-1; no clear D gene. V was shortened by 1 base and J by 5 bases, with 8 bases between the two germline ends. CDR3 length: 13 amino acids. CDR3 DNA: TGTGCCAGCAGTTTAGATCTGGGTACTGAAGCTTTCTTT. Residues: CASSLDLGTEAFF.

The rearrangement links TRBV29-1 to TRBJ2-3; 9 nucleotides align to TRBD1. CDR3 length equals 13 residues. Germline V gene data show CDR1 as SQVTM and CDR2 as ANQGSEA. Unmatched junction bases numbered 6, after V lost 7 bases and J lost 4 bases. CDR3 protein: CSAGTGIADTQYF. For the CDR3, the DNA is TGCAGCGCCGGGACAGGGATCGCAGATACGCAGTATTTT.